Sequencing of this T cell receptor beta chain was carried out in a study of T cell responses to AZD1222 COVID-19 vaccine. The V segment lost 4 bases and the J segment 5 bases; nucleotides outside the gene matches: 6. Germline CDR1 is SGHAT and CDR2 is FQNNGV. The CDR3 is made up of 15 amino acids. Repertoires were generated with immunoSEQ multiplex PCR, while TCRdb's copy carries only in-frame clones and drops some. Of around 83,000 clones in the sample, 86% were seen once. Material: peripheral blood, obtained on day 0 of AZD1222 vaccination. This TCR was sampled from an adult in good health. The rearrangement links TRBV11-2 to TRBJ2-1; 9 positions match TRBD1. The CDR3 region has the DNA TGTGCCAGCAGCTCCCGGGACAGGGTTAACAATGAGCAGTTCTTC. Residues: CASSSRDRVNNEQFF.